This T cell receptor (beta chain) was profiled in a study of control samples from healthy donors and cancer patients. The V and J ends lost 5 bases and 0 bases, in that order; junction bases with no gene match: 4. The CDR3 contains 15 residues. Germline lookup yields CDR1 SGHTA and CDR2 FQGTGA. Assay used: immunoSEQ multiplex PCR; TCRdb lists only in-frame clones, some missing. The table has 75,000 to 80,000 clones, around 90% seen once. V and J are TRBV7-3 and TRBJ1-2, with 9 positions matching TRBD1. The specimen was PBMCs. The sequence derives from a woman in her 50s with colorectal cancer. The CDR3 protein is CASSPGQGANYGYTF. The CDR3, as DNA: TGTGCCAGCAGCCCGGGACAGGGAGCTAACTATGGCTACACCTTC.